Listed below are T cell receptor beta chains from one sample, sequenced in a study of Ad26.COV2.S vaccination and SARS-CoV-2 variants. Produced via immunoSEQ multiplex PCR; TCRdb's table is partial and in-frame only. This table holds about 370,000 clones, about 91% found once. Sample: peripheral blood, taken in a trial of Ad26.COV2.S vaccine versus placebo. The receptor set was obtained from a person between 18 and 60 years old who received the Ad26.COV2.S COVID-19 vaccine or a placebo. The CDR3 runs from the conserved cysteine through the conserved F or W. The order of the fields is J gene, D gene, clone size, V gene, CDR3 protein, CDR3 DNA. The D gene is left open where the match is weak. Clone size is stated in some rows and not others, as once, few, many or a class when expanded.

J gene: TRBJ2-2; D gene: TRBD1; clone size: .; V gene: TRBV23-1; CDR3 protein: CASSQSLPPGQGNTGELFF; CDR3 DNA: TGCGCCAGCAGTCAATCGCTACCCCCGGGACAGGGAAACACCGGGGAGCTGTTTTTT
J gene: TRBJ1-5; D gene: .; clone size: .; V gene: TRBV6-2/TRBV6-3; CDR3 protein: CASSSGSLFNQPQHF; CDR3 DNA: TGTGCCAGCAGTTCGGGGAGTCTATTCAATCAGCCCCAGCATTTT
J gene: TRBJ2-1; D gene: .; clone size: .; V gene: TRBV28; CDR3 protein: CASSLGRYNEQFF; CDR3 DNA: TGTGCCAGCAGTTTAGGTAGATACAATGAGCAGTTCTTC
J gene: TRBJ1-2; D gene: .; clone size: once; V gene: TRBV10-3; CDR3 protein: CATLAGPADYGYTF; CDR3 DNA: TGTGCCACTTTAGCAGGACCAGCAGATTATGGCTACACCTTC
J gene: TRBJ2-2; D gene: .; clone size: .; V gene: TRBV7-6; CDR3 protein: CASSSNRGRELFF; CDR3 DNA: TGTGCCAGCAGCTCGAATAGGGGCCGGGAGCTGTTTTTT
J gene: TRBJ2-3; D gene: .; clone size: .; V gene: TRBV4-1; CDR3 protein: CASSQEGAGDTQYF; CDR3 DNA: TGCGCCAGCAGCCAAGAGGGGGCAGGAGATACGCAGTATTTT
J gene: TRBJ1-5; D gene: .; clone size: .; V gene: TRBV27; CDR3 protein: CASSLGQEYQPQHF; CDR3 DNA: TGTGCCAGCAGTTTGGGGCAGGAGTATCAGCCCCAGCATTTT
J gene: TRBJ2-2; D gene: .; clone size: .; V gene: TRBV30; CDR3 protein: CAWSQTGLTGELFF; CDR3 DNA: TGTGCCTGGAGTCAAACAGGGCTTACCGGGGAGCTGTTTTTT
J gene: TRBJ2-1; D gene: TRBD2; clone size: once; V gene: TRBV7-9; CDR3 protein: CASNLRREGGYNEQFF; CDR3 DNA: TGTGCCAGCAACCTAAGGCGGGAGGGAGGATACAATGAGCAGTTCTTC
J gene: TRBJ2-7; D gene: .; clone size: .; V gene: TRBV11-3; CDR3 protein: CASSLDPAQATSYEQYF; CDR3 DNA: TGTGCCAGCAGCTTAGATCCAGCGCAAGCCACCTCCTACGAGCAGTACTTC
J gene: TRBJ2-2; D gene: .; clone size: .; V gene: TRBV27; CDR3 protein: CASSLSWGVPGELFF; CDR3 DNA: TGTGCCAGCAGTTTATCGTGGGGGGTCCCCGGGGAGCTGTTTTTT
J gene: TRBJ2-3; D gene: .; clone size: .; V gene: TRBV7-3; CDR3 protein: CASSLSPTSTDTQYF; CDR3 DNA: TGTGCCAGCAGCTTAAGTCCCACAAGCACAGATACGCAGTATTTT
J gene: TRBJ1-2; D gene: .; clone size: once; V gene: TRBV12-3/TRBV12-4; CDR3 protein: CASSWTASYGYTF; CDR3 DNA: TGTGCCAGCAGTTGGACAGCGAGCTATGGCTACACCTTC
J gene: TRBJ2-5; D gene: .; clone size: .; V gene: TRBV7-2; CDR3 protein: CASSLVAGKETQYF; CDR3 DNA: TGTGCCAGCAGCTTAGTGGCCGGGAAAGAGACCCAGTACTTC
J gene: TRBJ2-7; D gene: .; clone size: .; V gene: TRBV3-1/TRBV3-2; CDR3 protein: CASSQGIGRGISQYF; CDR3 DNA: TGTGCCAGCAGCCAAGGCATAGGCAGGGGAATATCCCAGTACTTC
J gene: TRBJ1-2; D gene: .; clone size: .; V gene: TRBV3-1/TRBV3-2; CDR3 protein: CASSQERGLGYTF; CDR3 DNA: TGTGCCAGCAGCCAAGAGAGAGGATTGGGCTACACCTTC
J gene: TRBJ2-7; D gene: .; clone size: few; V gene: TRBV5-6; CDR3 protein: CASSLISEQYF; CDR3 DNA: TGTGCCAGCAGCTTGATTTCCGAGCAGTACTTC
J gene: TRBJ2-5; D gene: .; clone size: .; V gene: TRBV24-1; CDR3 protein: CATSDWNLVGQETQYF; CDR3 DNA: TGTGCCACCAGTGACTGGAATCTCGTTGGTCAAGAGACCCAGTACTTC
J gene: TRBJ1-1; D gene: .; clone size: few; V gene: TRBV9; CDR3 protein: CASSVVFTANTEAFF; CDR3 DNA: TGTGCCAGCAGCGTAGTGTTTACAGCGAACACTGAAGCTTTCTTT
J gene: TRBJ2-5; D gene: TRBD1; clone size: .; V gene: TRBV5-6; CDR3 protein: CASSGKMGTVQETQYF; CDR3 DNA: TGTGCCAGCAGCGGAAAGATGGGGACAGTCCAAGAGACCCAGTACTTC
J gene: TRBJ2-2; D gene: .; clone size: .; V gene: TRBV10-3; CDR3 protein: CAIRSDGNTGELFF; CDR3 DNA: TGTGCCATCAGATCAGACGGGAACACCGGGGAGCTGTTTTTT
J gene: TRBJ2-7; D gene: TRBD1; clone size: .; V gene: TRBV7-2; CDR3 protein: CASSPRQGSGEQYF; CDR3 DNA: TGTGCCAGCAGCCCGCGACAGGGTAGTGGCGAGCAGTACTTC
J gene: TRBJ2-2; D gene: TRBD1; clone size: .; V gene: TRBV24-1; CDR3 protein: CATSVRGLDTGELFF; CDR3 DNA: TGTGCCACCAGTGTAAGGGGGCTGGACACCGGGGAGCTGTTTTTT
J gene: TRBJ2-1; D gene: TRBD2; clone size: .; V gene: TRBV12-5; CDR3 protein: CASGPGTRSHNEQFF; CDR3 DNA: TGTGCTAGTGGCCCTGGGACTAGATCACACAATGAGCAGTTCTTC
J gene: TRBJ2-7; D gene: .; clone size: .; V gene: TRBV10-3; CDR3 protein: CAISESGGDEQYF; CDR3 DNA: TGTGCCATCAGTGAGTCGGGTGGGGACGAGCAGTACTTC
J gene: TRBJ2-5; D gene: .; clone size: .; V gene: TRBV5-8; CDR3 protein: CASSLASGKTQYF; CDR3 DNA: TGTGCCAGCAGCTTGGCTAGTGGGAAGACCCAGTACTTC